This passage covers 13 T cell receptor beta chains from one sample sequenced in a study of blood T cell repertoires in COVID-19 (dated by TCRdb to about 2020). Libraries came from the immunoSEQ multiplex PCR assay. TCRdb stores this immuneACCESS table with in-frame sequences only. Part of the clones is absent; in the studies checked, under half of the shortfall reflects unresolved V genes, and no reason is known for the rest. Present in this sample are about 75,000 clones, 79% of which were seen just once. The ten largest clones represent about 5.4% of the sample. Sequenced material: peripheral blood. Receptor source: a woman of 80 years or more with active or convalescent COVID-19.

The chain combines TRBV13 with TRBJ2-5, with 12 bases matching TRBD2. V lost 4 bases to trimming and J lost 6 bases; unmatched junction nucleotides: 9. Per germline, CDR1 PRHDT and CDR2 FYEKMQ (reference sequence). The CDR3 sequence is 16 residues long. DNA of the CDR3: TGTGCCAGCAGCTCTCAGACTAGCGGGAGTTTAAAGACCCAGTACTTC. This codes for CASSSQTSGSLKTQYF. The entire variable domain, with the rest obtained from reference TRBV13 and TRBJ2-5, is as follows: AAGVIQSPRHLIKEKRETATLKCYPIPRHDTVYWYQQGPGQDPQFLISFYEKMQSDKGSIPDRFSAQQFSDYHSELNMSSLELGDSALYFCASSSQTSGSLKTQYFGPGTRLLVL.

The V call is TRBV11-2, the J call TRBJ2-7; 12 nucleotides line up with TRBD2. Germline loops: CDR1 SGHAT, CDR2 FQNNGV. The CDR3 loop spans 16 amino acids. The junction had 4 bases not matched to a gene; V was cut back by 2 bases and J by 2 bases. The CDR3 DNA follows: TGTGCCAGCAGCTTAACTAGCGGGGGGTCCACCTACGAGCAGTACTTC. Protein sequence: CASSLTSGGSTYEQYF.

The CDR3 DNA sequence: TGTGCCAGCAGTGACCGGGGGGGAGGGTCCTACGAGCAGTACTTC. This translates into CASSDRGGGSYEQYF. The chain is built from TRBV6-1 and TRBJ2-7, with 8 nucleotides matching TRBD2. This CDR3 is built from 15 residues. V trimming: 3 bases; J trimming: 1 base; junction bases outside the gene matches: 5. Germline lookup yields CDR1 MNHNS and CDR2 SASEGT.

This chain connects TRBV4-2 to TRBJ1-3; 9 bases are a match to TRBD1. V dropped 3 bases and J dropped 4; count of bases not matched to a gene: 4. The CDR3 is 15 residues long. Germline loops: CDR1 LGHNA, CDR2 YNFKEQ. This chain's CDR3 is CASSQAGTGGNTIYF. As DNA, the CDR3 is TGTGCCAGCAGCCAGGCCGGGACAGGGGGAAACACCATATATTTT.

The chain combines TRBV6-5 with TRBJ1-5; D remains ambiguous. Germline values: CDR1 MNHEY, CDR2 SVGAGI. V gave up 4 bases and J gave up 2 bases, with 12 bases separating them. The CDR3 has 15 amino acids. The CDR3, as DNA: TGTGCCAGCAGTTGGTCCGCAAGAGGCAATCAGCCCCAGCATTTT. This encodes CASSWSARGNQPQHF.

CDR3 coding DNA: TGTGCCAGCAGCCGATTCGGGGAGACCCAGTACTTC. This encodes CASSRFGETQYF. The chain uses TRBV7-2 and TRBJ2-5; D uncertain. The V end was cut by 5 bases, the J end by 5 bases, with 9 bases between. This CDR3 is built from 12 residues. The germline V gene has CDR1 SGHTA and CDR2 FQGNSA. The full variable domain, in which reference TRBV7-2 and TRBJ2-5 provide the parts outside the CDR3, is GAGVSQSPSNKVTEKGKDVELRCDPISGHTALYWYRQSLGQGLEFLIYFQGNSAPDKSGLPSDRFSAERTGGSVSTLTIQRTQQEDSAVYLCASSRFGETQYFGPGTRLLVL.

This chain connects TRBV19 to TRBJ2-2; 9 bases match TRBD1. The CDR3 has 14 residues. Germline V gene sequence: CDR1 LNHDA, CDR2 SQIVND (reference sequence). Trimming took 9 bases from V and 5 from J; bases not matched to a gene: 7. In nucleotides, the CDR3 is TGTGCCAGCTGGACAGGGGCTAGTACCGGGGAGCTGTTTTTT. It specifies CASWTGASTGELFF. The full variable domain, completed using reference TRBV19 and TRBJ2-2, is DGGITQSPKYLFRKEGQNVTLSCEQNLNHDAMYWYRQDPGQGLRLIYYSQIVNDFQKGDIAEGYSVSREKKESFPLTVTSAQKNPTAFYLCASWTGASTGELFFGEGSRLTVL.

There are a few counts of this clone. The chain uses TRBV19 and TRBJ2-7; D possibly corresponds to TRBD1 (5 bases). The V end lost 5 bases, the J end lost 7 bases, and 12 bases lay between the germline ends. The CDR3 totals 12 residues. The V gene's germline CDR1 is LNHDA and CDR2 SQIVND (reference sequence). DNA for the CDR3: TGTGCCAGTAGTCTCAGGGTTGGAGAGCAGTACTTC. This codes for CASSLRVGEQYF.

The genes are TRBV5-1 and TRBJ1-2; D unclear. The germline V and J ends were trimmed by 0 bases and 8 bases, with 11 bases remaining between them. The CDR3 is 13 amino acids. Germline-derived CDR1 and CDR2 are SGHRS and YFSETQ. The CDR3 loop reads CASSLGVGQGYTF. The CDR3 nucleotides are TGCGCCAGCAGCTTGGGGGTGGGCCAAGGCTACACCTTC.

As DNA, the CDR3 is TGTGCCAGCACGGGACAGGGAGGCGAGCAGTACTTC. Encoded protein: CASTGQGGEQYF. The chain has TRBV27 and TRBJ2-7; 9 nucleotides line up with TRBD1. CDR1 is MNHEY and CDR2 is SMNVEV in the germline V gene (reference sequence). Trimming at V came to 7 bases and at J to 6 bases, leaving 4 bases not matched to a gene. The CDR3 has 12 residues.

Only a few counts were recorded for this clone. The chain recombines TRBV2 with TRBJ1-6; D is undetermined. Germline lookup yields CDR1 SNHLY and CDR2 FYNNEI. The CDR3 is 14 amino acids. Trimming took off 7 bases at V and 9 bases at J, with 16 bases between the two ends. CDR3 residues: CASTGEGRASPLHF. In nucleotides, the CDR3 is TGTGCCAGCACTGGGGAGGGTAGGGCTTCACCCCTCCACTTT.

This chain connects TRBV21-1 to TRBJ1-3. TRBV21-1 corresponds to a pseudogene. The CDR3 is made up of 18 amino acids. CDR3 nucleotide sequence: TGTGCCAGCGACTGTCGGGTGACCCGCCGCAATCTGAGGAACACCATATATTTT. It encodes CASDCRVTRRNLRNTIYF.

The chain has TRBV30 and TRBJ2-7; D is uncertain. Trimming removed 0 bases at V and 6 bases at J, with 9 bases between. The germline V gene encodes CDR1 GTSNPN and CDR2 SVGIG (reference sequence). The CDR3 totals 12 residues. The CDR3 spells CAWSVLGREQYF. The CDR3 nucleotides are TGTGCCTGGAGTGTACTTGGGCGCGAGCAGTACTTC. The complete variable domain, with remaining parts taken from reference TRBV30 and TRBJ2-7, reads SQTIHQWPATLVQPVGSPLSLECTVEGTSNPNLYWYRQAAGRGLQLLFYSVGIGQISSEVPQNLSASRPQDRQFILSSKKLLLSDSGFYLCAWSVLGREQYFGPGTRLTVT.